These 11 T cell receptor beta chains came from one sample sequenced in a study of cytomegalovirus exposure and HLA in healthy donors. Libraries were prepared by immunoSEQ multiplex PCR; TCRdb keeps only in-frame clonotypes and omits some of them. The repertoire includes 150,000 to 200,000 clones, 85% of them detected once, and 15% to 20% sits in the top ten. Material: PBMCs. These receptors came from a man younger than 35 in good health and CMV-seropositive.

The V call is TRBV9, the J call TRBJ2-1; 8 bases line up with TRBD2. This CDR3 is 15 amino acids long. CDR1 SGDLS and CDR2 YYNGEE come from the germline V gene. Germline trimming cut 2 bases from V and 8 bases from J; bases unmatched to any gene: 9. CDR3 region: CASSVGGLVADEQFF. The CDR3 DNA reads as TGTGCCAGCAGCGTCGGGGGACTAGTAGCGGATGAGCAGTTCTTC.

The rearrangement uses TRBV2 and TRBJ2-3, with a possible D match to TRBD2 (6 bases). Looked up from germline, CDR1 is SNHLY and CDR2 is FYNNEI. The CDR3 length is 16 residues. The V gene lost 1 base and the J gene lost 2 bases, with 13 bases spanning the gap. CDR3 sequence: CASSEGDSGDTDTQYF. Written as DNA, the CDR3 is TGTGCCAGCAGTGAAGGGGATAGCGGAGACACAGATACGCAGTATTTT.

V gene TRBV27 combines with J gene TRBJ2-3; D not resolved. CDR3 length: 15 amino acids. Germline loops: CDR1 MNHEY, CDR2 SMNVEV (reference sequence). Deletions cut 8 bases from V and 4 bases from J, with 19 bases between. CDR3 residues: CASEEQSGPPDTQYF. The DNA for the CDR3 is TGTGCCAGCGAAGAACAGTCCGGTCCGCCAGATACGCAGTATTTT.

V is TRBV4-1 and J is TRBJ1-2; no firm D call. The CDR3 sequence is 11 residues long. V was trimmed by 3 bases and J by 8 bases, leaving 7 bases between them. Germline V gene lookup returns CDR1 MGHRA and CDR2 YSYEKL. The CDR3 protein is CASSHVRGYTF. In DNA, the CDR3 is TGCGCCAGCAGCCATGTACGGGGCTACACCTTC.

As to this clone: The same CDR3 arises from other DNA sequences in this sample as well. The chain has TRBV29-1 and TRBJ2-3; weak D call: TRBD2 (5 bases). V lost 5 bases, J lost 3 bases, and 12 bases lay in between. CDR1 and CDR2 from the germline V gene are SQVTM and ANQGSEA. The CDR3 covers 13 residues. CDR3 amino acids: CSVRSGLTDTQYF. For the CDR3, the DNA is TGCAGCGTTCGAAGCGGTTTAACAGATACGCAGTATTTT.

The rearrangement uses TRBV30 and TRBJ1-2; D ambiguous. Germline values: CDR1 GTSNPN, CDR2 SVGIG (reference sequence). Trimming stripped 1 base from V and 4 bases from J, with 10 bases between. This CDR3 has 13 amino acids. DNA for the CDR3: TGTGCCTGGAGTGGGCGGCAGCTCTATGGCTACACCTTC. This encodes CAWSGRQLYGYTF.

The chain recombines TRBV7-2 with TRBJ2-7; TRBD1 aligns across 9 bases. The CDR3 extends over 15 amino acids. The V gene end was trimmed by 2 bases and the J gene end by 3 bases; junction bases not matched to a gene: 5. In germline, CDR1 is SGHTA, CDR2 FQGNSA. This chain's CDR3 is CASSLRTGADYEQYF. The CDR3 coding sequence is TGTGCCAGCAGCTTAAGGACAGGGGCTGACTACGAGCAGTACTTC.

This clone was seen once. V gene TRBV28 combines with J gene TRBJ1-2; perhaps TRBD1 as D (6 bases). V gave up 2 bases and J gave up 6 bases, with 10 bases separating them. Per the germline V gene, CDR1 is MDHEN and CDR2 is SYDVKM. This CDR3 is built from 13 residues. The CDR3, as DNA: TGTGCCAGCAGTTTACGAGGGGGAGATGGCTACACCTTC. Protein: CASSLRGGDGYTF.

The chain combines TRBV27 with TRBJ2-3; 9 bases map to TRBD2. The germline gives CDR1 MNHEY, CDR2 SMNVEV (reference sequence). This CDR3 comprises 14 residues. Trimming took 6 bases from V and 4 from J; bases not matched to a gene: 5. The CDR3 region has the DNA TGTGCCAGCAGACAGCGGGGGGACCCAGATACGCAGTATTTT. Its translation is CASRQRGDPDTQYF.

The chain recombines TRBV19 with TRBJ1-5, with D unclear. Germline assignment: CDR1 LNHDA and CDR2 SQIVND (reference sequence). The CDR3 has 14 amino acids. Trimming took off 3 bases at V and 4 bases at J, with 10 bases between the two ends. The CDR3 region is CASSISGSNQPQHF. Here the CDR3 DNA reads TGTGCCAGTAGTATCTCAGGCTCTAATCAGCCCCAGCATTTT.

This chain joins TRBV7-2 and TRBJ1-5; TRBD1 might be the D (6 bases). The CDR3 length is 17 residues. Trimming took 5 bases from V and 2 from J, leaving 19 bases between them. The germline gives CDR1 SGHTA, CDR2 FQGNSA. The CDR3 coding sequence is TGTGCCAGCAGCCATACAGGGTCCCGGGCTGGCAATCAGCCCCAGCATTTT. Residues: CASSHTGSRAGNQPQHF.